Listed below are T cell receptor beta chains from one sample, sequenced in a study of CD8 T cells in ankylosing spondylitis. One entry per CDR3 protein, called by TCRdb with MiXCR from the 5' RACE reads. This sample has approximately 38,000 distinct CDR3 sequences, with around 2.9% found just once. The sequencing input was blood, either unsorted or a sorted T cell fraction (not recorded which). These receptors were obtained from a male donor with ankylosing spondylitis or in good health (not recorded which). Both conserved end residues are part of each CDR3. A D gene is named only where the DNA matches it firmly. Rows give clone size only sometimes, using once, few, many, or a class for an expanded clone.

j_call d_call v_call clone_size cdr3_nt cdr3_aa
TRBJ2-7 . TRBV9 many TGTGCCAGCAGCGTAACCACCTTCCCAGCCGAGCAGTACTTC CASSVTTFPAEQYF
TRBJ1-3 . TRBV9 few TGTGCCAGCAGCGAAGAGGGGGATACTGGAAACACCATATATTTT CASSEEGDTGNTIYF
TRBJ1-5 . TRBV9 many TGTGCCAGCAGCCCTACAGGGAACTATAGCAATCAGCCCCAGCATTTT CASSPTGNYSNQPQHF
TRBJ2-1 TRBD2 TRBV9 medium-sized TGTGCCAGCAGCGTAGGGGTACTAGCGGGAGACAATGAGCAGTTCTTC CASSVGVLAGDNEQFF
TRBJ2-5 TRBD2 TRBV10-1 many TGCGCCAGCAGTGATTGGCGGGAGAACCAAGAGACCCAGTACTTC CASSDWRENQETQYF
TRBJ2-1 . TRBV9 many TGTGCCAGCAGCGTAGCAGGAGGGCGCTCCTACAATGAGCAGTTCTTC CASSVAGGRSYNEQFF
TRBJ2-4 . TRBV9 many TGTGCCAGCAGCGTAGGGGGAGAGGACATTCAGTACTTC CASSVGGEDIQYF
TRBJ2-5 TRBD1 TRBV9 many TGTGCCAGCAGCGTTGGACCCGGGACAGTAGACTACCAGGAGGTAGAGACCCAGTACTTC CASSVGPGTVDYQEVETQYF
TRBJ2-7 . TRBV21-1 many TGTGCCAGCAGCACAGGGCTCTACGAGCAGTACTTC CASSTGLYEQYF
TRBJ1-6 . TRBV9 many TGTGCCAGCAGCTCCCTCGGGGGGCGTGGGTCACCCCTCCACTTT CASSSLGGRGSPLHF
TRBJ2-7 TRBD2 TRBV9 many TGTGCCAGCAGCCCGGGGGGGCTAGCGGGAGGGCATCAGTACTTC CASSPGGLAGGHQYF
TRBJ2-5 . TRBV10-1 many TGCGCCAGGTATATTAGGGCGGAGACCCAGTACTTC CARYIRAETQYF
TRBJ2-7 . TRBV9 many TGTGCCAGCAGCTTGGGACTTTCCTACGAGCAGTACTTC CASSLGLSYEQYF
TRBJ2-1 . TRBV9 many TGTGCCAGCAGCGTAGCCCCTCGGGGTTACAATGAGCAGTTCTTC CASSVAPRGYNEQFF
TRBJ2-1 TRBD2 TRBV9 . TGTGCCAGCAGCGTAGAAGGGAGGGGAGCCTACAATGAGCAGTTCTTC CASSVEGRGAYNEQFF
TRBJ2-5 TRBD1 TRBV9 many TGTGCCAGCAGCGAGGGGACAGGAGCCTCAAGGACCCAGTACTTC CASSEGTGASRTQYF
TRBJ2-7 . TRBV9 many TGTGCCAGCAGCCCCAGTCCAGGGATTTACGAGCAGTACTTC CASSPSPGIYEQYF
TRBJ2-1 . TRBV9 many TGTGCCAGCAGCGTAGCTCTGGACTACAATGAGCAGTTCTTC CASSVALDYNEQFF
TRBJ2-7 TRBD2 TRBV9 many TGTGCCAGCAGCGGAGGGGGGACTAGCTCCTACGAGCAGTACTTC CASSGGGTSSYEQYF
TRBJ2-2 TRBD2 TRBV9 many TGTGCCAGCAGCGTAGCGGGAGGCGACGGGGAGCTGTTTTTT CASSVAGGDGELFF
TRBJ2-1 . TRBV9 many TGTGCCAGCAGTTGGGACAATGAGCAGTTCTTC CASSWDNEQFF
TRBJ2-1 TRBD2 TRBV9 many TGTGCCAGCAGCCCCCAGGGGGGACTAGCTGGCAATGAGCAGTTCTTC CASSPQGGLAGNEQFF
TRBJ2-3 TRBD2 TRBV9 many TGTGCCAGCAGCCTTAGCGGGTTCACAGATACGCAGTATTTT CASSLSGFTDTQYF
TRBJ2-5 TRBD1 TRBV9 few TGTGCCAGCAGCGCACAGGGGGCAAGTGAGACCCAGTACTTC CASSAQGASETQYF
TRBJ2-1 TRBD2 TRBV9 many TGTGCCAGCAGCGTAGTAAGCGGGAGGGCCCATGAGCAGTTCTTC CASSVVSGRAHEQFF
TRBJ2-6 TRBD1 TRBV9 many TGTGCCAGCAGCGTGGGCAGGGGGCTAGAATCTGGGGCCAACGTCCTGACTTTC CASSVGRGLESGANVLTF
TRBJ2-7 TRBD2 TRBV9 many TGTGCCAGCAGCGTAGGGACTAGCGGCGACTACGAGCAGTACTTC CASSVGTSGDYEQYF
TRBJ1-1 . TRBV9 many TGTGCCAGCAGCGTACGGGGGGAGAACACTGAAGCTTTCTTT CASSVRGENTEAFF
TRBJ2-2 TRBD2 TRBV9 many TGTGCCAGCAGCGTATTGTCTAGCGGTTCGTTAACCGGGGAGCTGTTTTTT CASSVLSSGSLTGELFF
TRBJ2-7 TRBD2 TRBV9 many TGTGCCAGCAGCGCCCGGGGGACTAGCGGTTATGAGCAGTACTTC CASSARGTSGYEQYF
TRBJ1-3 TRBD1 TRBV9 many TGTGCCAGCAGCGTACGGGGACTACAGGGGTCCCACTCTGGAAACACCATATATTTT CASSVRGLQGSHSGNTIYF
TRBJ1-1 . TRBV9 many TGTGCCAGCAGCGCACAGTCGTGGTCTGAAGCTTTCTTT CASSAQSWSEAFF
TRBJ2-5 . TRBV9 many TGTGCCAGCAGCGTAGGATGGGCGGAGGTGACCCAGTACTTC CASSVGWAEVTQYF
TRBJ2-7 . TRBV9 many TGTGCCAGCAGCAGAGGAGGGGGCGAGGCCTACGAGCAGTACTTC CASSRGGGEAYEQYF
TRBJ2-2 . TRBV9 many TGTGCCAGCAACGACTGGGGCACCGGGGAGCTGTTTTTT CASNDWGTGELFF
TRBJ2-7 . TRBV9 many TGTGCCAGCAGCGTAGGTGGAGGGCTTGCAGGGGAGCAGTACTTC CASSVGGGLAGEQYF
TRBJ2-3 TRBD2 TRBV9 . TGTGCCAGCAGCGAGCGGGGCAGCACAGATACGCAGTATTTT CASSERGSTDTQYF
TRBJ2-5 . TRBV9 many TGTGCCAGCAGCGGGGGGCACCAAGAGACCCAGTACTTC CASSGGHQETQYF
TRBJ2-1 . TRBV9 medium-sized TGTGCCAGCAGCGAAGAACAGGGTTTTGAGCAGTTCTTC CASSEEQGFEQFF
TRBJ2-3 . TRBV9 many TGTGCCAGCAGCGGCGAGGGGGATACGCAGTATTTT CASSGEGDTQYF
TRBJ2-3 TRBD2 TRBV9 many TGTGCCAGCAGCGTAGCTAGCGGGGGACGAAGCACAGATACGCAGTATTTT CASSVASGGRSTDTQYF
TRBJ2-1 . TRBV9 medium-sized TGTGCCAGCAGCGTATCGGCTAGCCTTTACAATGAGCAGTTCTTC CASSVSASLYNEQFF
TRBJ2-7 TRBD1 TRBV9 many TGTGCCAGCAGCACGGGACAGGGGGCATATTACGAGCAGTACTTC CASSTGQGAYYEQYF
TRBJ1-2 . TRBV9 many TGTGCCAGCAGCGTAGCCCAGGGCAACTATGGCTACACCTTC CASSVAQGNYGYTF
TRBJ2-2 TRBD1 TRBV9 many TGTGCCAGCAGCGTAGAACAGGGGGACACCGGGGAGCTGTTTTTT CASSVEQGDTGELFF
TRBJ2-2 TRBD2 TRBV9 many TGTGCCAGCAGCGTATTGGGGACTAGCGGGTGGAACACCGGGGAGCTGTTTTTT CASSVLGTSGWNTGELFF